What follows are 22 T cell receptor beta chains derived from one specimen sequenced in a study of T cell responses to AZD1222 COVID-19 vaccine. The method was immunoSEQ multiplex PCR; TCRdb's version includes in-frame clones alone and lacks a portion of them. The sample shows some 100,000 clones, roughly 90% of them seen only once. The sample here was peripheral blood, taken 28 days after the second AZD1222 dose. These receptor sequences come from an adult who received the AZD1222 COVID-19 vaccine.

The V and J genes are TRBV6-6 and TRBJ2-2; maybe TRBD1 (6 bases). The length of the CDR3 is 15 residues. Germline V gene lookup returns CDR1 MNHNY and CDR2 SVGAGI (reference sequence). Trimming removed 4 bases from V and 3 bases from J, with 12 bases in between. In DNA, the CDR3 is TGTGCCAGCAGTTCAGTGGGACAACACACCGGGGAGCTGTTTTTT. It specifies CASSSVGQHTGELFF.

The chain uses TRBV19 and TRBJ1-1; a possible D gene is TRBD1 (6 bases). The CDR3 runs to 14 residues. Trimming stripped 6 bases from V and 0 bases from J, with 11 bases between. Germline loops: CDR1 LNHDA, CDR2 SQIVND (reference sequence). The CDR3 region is CASRDSGMNTEAFF. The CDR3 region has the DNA TGTGCCAGTAGGGACAGCGGAATGAACACTGAAGCTTTCTTT.

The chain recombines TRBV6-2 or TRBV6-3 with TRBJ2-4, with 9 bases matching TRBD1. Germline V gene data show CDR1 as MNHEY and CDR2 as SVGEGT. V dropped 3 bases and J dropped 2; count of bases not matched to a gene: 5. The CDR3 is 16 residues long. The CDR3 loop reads CASSYAGQGPKNIQYF. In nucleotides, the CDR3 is TGTGCCAGCAGTTATGCGGGACAGGGCCCCAAAAACATTCAGTACTTC.

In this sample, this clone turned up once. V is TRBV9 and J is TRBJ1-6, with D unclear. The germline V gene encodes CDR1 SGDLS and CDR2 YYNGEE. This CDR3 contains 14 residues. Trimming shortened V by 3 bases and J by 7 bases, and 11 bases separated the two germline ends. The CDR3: CASSDGRINSPLHF. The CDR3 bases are TGTGCCAGCAGCGATGGACGGATAAATTCACCCCTCCACTTT.

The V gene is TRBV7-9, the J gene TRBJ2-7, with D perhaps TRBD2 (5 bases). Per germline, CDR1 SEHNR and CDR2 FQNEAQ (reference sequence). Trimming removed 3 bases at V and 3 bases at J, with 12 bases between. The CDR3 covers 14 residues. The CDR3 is CASSFTAGIYEQYF. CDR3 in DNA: TGTGCCAGCAGCTTTACAGCCGGGATCTACGAGCAGTACTTC. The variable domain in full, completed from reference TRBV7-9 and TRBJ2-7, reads DTGVSQNPRHKITKRGQNVTFRCDPISEHNRLYWYRQTLGQGPEFLTYFQNEAQLEKSRLLSDRFSAERPKGSFSTLEIQRTEQGDSAMYLCASSFTAGIYEQYFGPGTRLTVT.

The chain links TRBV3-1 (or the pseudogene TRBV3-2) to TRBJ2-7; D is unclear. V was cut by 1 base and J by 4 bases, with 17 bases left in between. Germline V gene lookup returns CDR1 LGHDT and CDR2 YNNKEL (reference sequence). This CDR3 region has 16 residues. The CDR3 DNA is TGTGCCAGCAGCCAAGCCGGAATAGGAGTTGAGTACGAGCAGTACTTC. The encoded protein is CASSQAGIGVEYEQYF.

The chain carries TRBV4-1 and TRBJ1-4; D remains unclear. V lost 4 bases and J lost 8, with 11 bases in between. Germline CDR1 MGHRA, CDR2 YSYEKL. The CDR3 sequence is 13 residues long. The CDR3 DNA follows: TGCGCCAGCAGCCCCCCCGGGAGGGAAAAACTGTTTTTT. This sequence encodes CASSPPGREKLFF.

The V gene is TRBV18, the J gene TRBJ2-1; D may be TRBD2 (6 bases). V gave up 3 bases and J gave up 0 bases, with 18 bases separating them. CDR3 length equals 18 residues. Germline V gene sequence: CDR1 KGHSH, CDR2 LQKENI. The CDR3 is CASSPVRTGRGSYNEQFF. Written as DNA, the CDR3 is TGTGCCAGCTCACCCGTTCGGACCGGGCGGGGCTCCTACAATGAGCAGTTCTTC.

CDR3 residues: CASGPSHTDTQYF. For the CDR3, the DNA is TGTGCCAGCGGGCCCTCCCACACAGATACGCAGTATTTT. J is TRBJ2-3 and V is TRBV12-3 or TRBV12-4, with no clear D. Trimming removed 8 bases at V and 2 bases at J, with 11 bases between. The CDR3 totals 13 residues.

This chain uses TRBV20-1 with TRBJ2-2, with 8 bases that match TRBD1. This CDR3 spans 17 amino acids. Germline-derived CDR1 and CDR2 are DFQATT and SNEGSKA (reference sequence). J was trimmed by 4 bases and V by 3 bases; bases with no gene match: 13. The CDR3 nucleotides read TGCAGTGCTAGTGCCCAGGGGGCGTCTATTGGCACCGGGGAGCTGTTTTTT. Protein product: CSASAQGASIGTGELFF.

As DNA, the CDR3 is TGTGCCAGCAGGAACGCCGGGACATCCTCCTTTAACTATGGCTACACCTTC. This codes for CASRNAGTSSFNYGYTF. This rearrangement joins TRBV28 to TRBJ1-2, with D maybe TRBD1 (6 bases). This CDR3 is 17 amino acids long. Between the trimmed V and J ends, which lost 6 bases and 1 base, there was a span of 21 bases. Germline CDR1 is MDHEN and CDR2 is SYDVKM.

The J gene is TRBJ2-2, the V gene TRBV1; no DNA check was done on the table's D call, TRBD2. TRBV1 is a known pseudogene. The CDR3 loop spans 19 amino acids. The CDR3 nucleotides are TGCACCAGCAGCCTGGGACTAGCGGGGGGTCCACCGAACACCGGGGAGCTGTTTTTT. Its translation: CTSSLGLAGGPPNTGELFF.

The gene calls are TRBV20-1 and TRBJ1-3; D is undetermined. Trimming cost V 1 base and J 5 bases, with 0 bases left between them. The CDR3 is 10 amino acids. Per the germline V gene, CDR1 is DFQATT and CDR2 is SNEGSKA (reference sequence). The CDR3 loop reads CSARGNTIYF. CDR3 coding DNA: TGCAGTGCTAGAGGAAACACCATATATTTT.

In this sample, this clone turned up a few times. The DNA of the CDR3 is TGTGCCAGAAGCACCGGGACAGGGAACACTGAAGCTTTCTTT. It specifies CARSTGTGNTEAFF. The V call is TRBV5-3, the J call TRBJ1-1; 8 bases agree with TRBD1. TRBV5-3 is treated as an ORF (open reading frame) with a function not yet certain. V trimming: 4 bases; J trimming: 1 base; junction bases outside the gene matches: 3. The CDR3 totals 14 residues.

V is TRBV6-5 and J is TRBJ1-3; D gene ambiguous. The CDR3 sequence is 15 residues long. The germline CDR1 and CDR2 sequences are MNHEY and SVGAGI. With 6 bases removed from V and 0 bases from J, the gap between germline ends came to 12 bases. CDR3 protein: CASSPRLISGNTIYF. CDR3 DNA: TGTGCCAGCAGCCCACGACTGATCTCTGGAAACACCATATATTTT.

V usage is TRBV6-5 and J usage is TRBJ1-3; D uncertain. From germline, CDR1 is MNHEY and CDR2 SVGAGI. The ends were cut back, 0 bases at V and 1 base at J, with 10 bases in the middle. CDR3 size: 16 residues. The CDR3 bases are TGTGCCAGCAGTTACTCGGTCGCGGGGTCTGGAAACACCATATATTTT. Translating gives CASSYSVAGSGNTIYF.

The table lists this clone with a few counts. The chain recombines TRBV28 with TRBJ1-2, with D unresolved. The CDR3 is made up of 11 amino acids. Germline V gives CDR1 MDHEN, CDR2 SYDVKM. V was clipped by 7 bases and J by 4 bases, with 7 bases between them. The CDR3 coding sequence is TGTGCCAGCAAAACGGGCTATGGCTACACCTTC. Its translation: CASKTGYGYTF.

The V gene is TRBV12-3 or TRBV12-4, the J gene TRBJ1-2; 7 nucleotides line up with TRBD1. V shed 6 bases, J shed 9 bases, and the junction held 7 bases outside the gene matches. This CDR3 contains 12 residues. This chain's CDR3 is CASRGGSTSYTF. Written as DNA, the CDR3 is TGTGCCAGCAGAGGGGGCTCAACGAGCTACACCTTC.

CDR3 protein: CASSQAPGTSYEQYF. The CDR3 DNA is TGTGCCAGCAGCCAGGCTCCGGGGACGAGCTACGAGCAGTACTTC. This chain joins TRBV3-1 (or the pseudogene TRBV3-2) and TRBJ2-7; the D gene could be TRBD1 or TRBD2 (5 bases each). Germline V lookup: CDR1 LGHDT, CDR2 YNNKEL (reference sequence). V shed 3 bases and J shed 3 bases, with 15 bases lying between them. The CDR3 is 15 residues long.

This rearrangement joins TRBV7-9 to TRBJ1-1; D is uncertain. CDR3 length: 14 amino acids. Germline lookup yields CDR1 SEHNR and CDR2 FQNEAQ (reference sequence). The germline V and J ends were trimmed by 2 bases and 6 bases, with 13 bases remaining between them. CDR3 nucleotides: TGTGCCAGCAGCTTACTAATACTTGAAGCTGAAGCTTTCTTT. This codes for CASSLLILEAEAFF.

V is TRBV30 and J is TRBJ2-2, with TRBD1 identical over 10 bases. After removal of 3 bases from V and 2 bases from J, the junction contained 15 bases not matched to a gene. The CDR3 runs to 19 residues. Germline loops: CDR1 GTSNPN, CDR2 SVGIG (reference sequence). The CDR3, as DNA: TGTGCCTGGAGGGTAACGACGCTCCGGGACAGGGGAAACACCGGGGAGCTGTTTTTT. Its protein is CAWRVTTLRDRGNTGELFF.

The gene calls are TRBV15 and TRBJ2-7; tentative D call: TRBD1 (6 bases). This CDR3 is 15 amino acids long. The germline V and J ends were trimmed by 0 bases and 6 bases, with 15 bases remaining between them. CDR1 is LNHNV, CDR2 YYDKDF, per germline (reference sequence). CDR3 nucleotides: TGTGCCACCAGCAGAGATCGTCGCAGGGGACCCGAGCAGTACTTC. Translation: CATSRDRRRGPEQYF.